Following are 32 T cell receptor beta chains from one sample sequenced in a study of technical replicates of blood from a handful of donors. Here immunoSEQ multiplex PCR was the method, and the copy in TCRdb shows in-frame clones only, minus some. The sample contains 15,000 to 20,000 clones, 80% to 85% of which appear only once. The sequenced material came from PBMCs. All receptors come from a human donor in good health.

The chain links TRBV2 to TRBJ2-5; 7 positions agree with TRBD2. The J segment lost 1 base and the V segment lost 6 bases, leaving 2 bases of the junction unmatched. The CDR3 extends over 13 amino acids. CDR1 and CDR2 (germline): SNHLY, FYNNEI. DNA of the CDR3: TGTGCCAGCAGGGGGACTACCCAAGAGACCCAGTACTTC. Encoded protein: CASRGTTQETQYF. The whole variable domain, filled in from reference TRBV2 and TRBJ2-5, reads EPEVTQTPSHQVTQMGQEVILRCVPISNHLYFYWYRQILGQKVEFLVSFYNNEISEKSEIFDDQFSVERPDGSNFTLKIRSTKLEDSAMYFCASRGTTQETQYFGPGTRLLVL.

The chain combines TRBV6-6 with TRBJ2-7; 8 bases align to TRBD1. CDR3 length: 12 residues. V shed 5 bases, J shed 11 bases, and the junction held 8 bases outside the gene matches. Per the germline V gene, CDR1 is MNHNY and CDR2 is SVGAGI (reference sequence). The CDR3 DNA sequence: TGTGCCAGCAGTACTACGGACAGGGTTAAGTACTTC. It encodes CASSTTDRVKYF.

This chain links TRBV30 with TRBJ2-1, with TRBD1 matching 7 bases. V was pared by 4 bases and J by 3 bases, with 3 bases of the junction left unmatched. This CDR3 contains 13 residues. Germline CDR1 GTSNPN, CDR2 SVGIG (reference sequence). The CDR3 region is CAWKRDSYNEQFF. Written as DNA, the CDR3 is TGTGCCTGGAAAAGGGACAGCTACAATGAGCAGTTCTTC.

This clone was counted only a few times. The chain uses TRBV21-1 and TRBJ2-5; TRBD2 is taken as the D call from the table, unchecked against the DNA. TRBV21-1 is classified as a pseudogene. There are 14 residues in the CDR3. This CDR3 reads CASSPVGLGETQYF. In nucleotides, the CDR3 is TGTGCCAGCAGCCCAGTGGGACTAGGGGAGACCCAGTACTTC.

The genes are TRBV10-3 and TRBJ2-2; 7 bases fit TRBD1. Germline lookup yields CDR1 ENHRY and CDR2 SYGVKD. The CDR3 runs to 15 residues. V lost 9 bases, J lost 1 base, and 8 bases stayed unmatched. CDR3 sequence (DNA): TGTGCCATGGGGCCGGGACAGAAGAACACCGGGGAGCTGTTTTTT. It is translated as CAMGPGQKNTGELFF.

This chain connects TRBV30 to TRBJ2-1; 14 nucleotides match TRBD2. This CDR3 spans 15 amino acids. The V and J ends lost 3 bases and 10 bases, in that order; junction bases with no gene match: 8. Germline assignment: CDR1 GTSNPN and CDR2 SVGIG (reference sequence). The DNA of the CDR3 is TGTGCCTGGAGGTACAGACTAGCGGGAGGGCGAGAGCAGTTCTTC. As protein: CAWRYRLAGGREQFF.

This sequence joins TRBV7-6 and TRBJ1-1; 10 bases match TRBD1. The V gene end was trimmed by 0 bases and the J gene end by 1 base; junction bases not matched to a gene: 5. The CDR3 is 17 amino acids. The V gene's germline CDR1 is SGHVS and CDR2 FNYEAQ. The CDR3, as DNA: TGTGCCAGCAGCTTAGCAGGGACAGGGGCTACGAACACTGAAGCTTTCTTT. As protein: CASSLAGTGATNTEAFF.

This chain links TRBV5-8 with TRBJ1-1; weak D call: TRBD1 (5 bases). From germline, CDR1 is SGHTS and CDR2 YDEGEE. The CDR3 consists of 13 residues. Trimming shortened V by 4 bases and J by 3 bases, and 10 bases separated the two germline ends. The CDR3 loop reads CASSGGRDTEAFF. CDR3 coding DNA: TGTGCCAGCAGCGGGGGGAGGGACACTGAAGCTTTCTTT.

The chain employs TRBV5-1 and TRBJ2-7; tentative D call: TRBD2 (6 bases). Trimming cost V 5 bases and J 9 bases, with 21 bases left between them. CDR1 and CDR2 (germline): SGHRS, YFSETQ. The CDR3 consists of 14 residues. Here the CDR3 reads CASRSPRDSQAQYF. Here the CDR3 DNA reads TGCGCCAGCAGATCGCCCCGGGACTCCCAAGCGCAGTACTTC.

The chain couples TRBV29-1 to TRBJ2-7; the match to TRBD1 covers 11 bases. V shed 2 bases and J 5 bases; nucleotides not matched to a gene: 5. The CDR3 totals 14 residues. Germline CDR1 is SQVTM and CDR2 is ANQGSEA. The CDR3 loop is CSVELWTGGNEQYF. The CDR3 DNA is TGCAGCGTTGAACTTTGGACAGGGGGCAACGAGCAGTACTTC.

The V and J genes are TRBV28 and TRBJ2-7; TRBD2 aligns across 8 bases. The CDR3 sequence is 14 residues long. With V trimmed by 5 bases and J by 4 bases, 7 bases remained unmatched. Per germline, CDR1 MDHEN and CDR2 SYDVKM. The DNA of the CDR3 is TGTGCCAGCAGTCCCAGGACTAGCTGGTACGAGCAGTACTTC. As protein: CASSPRTSWYEQYF.

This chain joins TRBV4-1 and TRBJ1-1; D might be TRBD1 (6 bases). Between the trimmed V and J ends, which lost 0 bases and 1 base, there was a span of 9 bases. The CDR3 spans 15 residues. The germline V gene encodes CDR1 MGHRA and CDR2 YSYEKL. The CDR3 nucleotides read TGCGCCAGCAGCCAAGACGACAGGAGGAACACTGAAGCTTTCTTT. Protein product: CASSQDDRRNTEAFF.

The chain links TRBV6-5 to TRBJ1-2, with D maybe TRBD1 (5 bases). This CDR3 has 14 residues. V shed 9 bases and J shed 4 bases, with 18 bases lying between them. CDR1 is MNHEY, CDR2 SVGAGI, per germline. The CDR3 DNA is TGTGCCAGTGGGGCGGGAATCTCTGGCTATGGCTACACCTTC. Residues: CASGAGISGYGYTF.

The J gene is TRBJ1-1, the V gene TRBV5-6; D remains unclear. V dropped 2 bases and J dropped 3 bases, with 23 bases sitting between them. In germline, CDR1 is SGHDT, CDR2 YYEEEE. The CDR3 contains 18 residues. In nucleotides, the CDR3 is TGTGCCAGCAGCTTACGGTGGGAGGAGGAGGTCGGGGACACTGAAGCTTTCTTT. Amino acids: CASSLRWEEEVGDTEAFF.

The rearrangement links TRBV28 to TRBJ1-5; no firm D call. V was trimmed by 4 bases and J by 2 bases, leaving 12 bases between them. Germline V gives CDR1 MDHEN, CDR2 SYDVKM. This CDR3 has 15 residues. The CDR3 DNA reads TGTGCCAGCAGTTCTGAGTTGGTAGGCAATCAGCCCCAGCATTTT. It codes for CASSSELVGNQPQHF.

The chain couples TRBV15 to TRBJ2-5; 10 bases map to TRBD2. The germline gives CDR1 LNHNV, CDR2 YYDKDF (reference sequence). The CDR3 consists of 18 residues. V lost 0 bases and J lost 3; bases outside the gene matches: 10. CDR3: CATSRDLSVAGGKETQYF. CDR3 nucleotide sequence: TGTGCCACCAGCAGAGATTTATCTGTAGCGGGAGGAAAAGAGACCCAGTACTTC.

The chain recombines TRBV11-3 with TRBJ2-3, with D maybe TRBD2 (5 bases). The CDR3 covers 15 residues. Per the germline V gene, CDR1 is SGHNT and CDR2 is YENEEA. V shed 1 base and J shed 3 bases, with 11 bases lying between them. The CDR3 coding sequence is TGTGCCAGCAGCTTAGGACAACTAGGGACAGATACGCAGTATTTT. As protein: CASSLGQLGTDTQYF.

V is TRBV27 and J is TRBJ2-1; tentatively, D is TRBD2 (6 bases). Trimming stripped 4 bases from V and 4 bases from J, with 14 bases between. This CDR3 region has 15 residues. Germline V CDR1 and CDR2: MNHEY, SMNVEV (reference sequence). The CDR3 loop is CASSSLAGSYNEQFF. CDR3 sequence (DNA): TGTGCCAGCAGTTCTCTTGCGGGATCGTACAATGAGCAGTTCTTC.

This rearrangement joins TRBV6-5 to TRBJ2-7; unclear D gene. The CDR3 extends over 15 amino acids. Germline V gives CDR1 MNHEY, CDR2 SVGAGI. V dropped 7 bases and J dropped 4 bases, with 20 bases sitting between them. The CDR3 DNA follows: TGTGCCAGCACCCAAGGCCTCGAGGCGATATACGAGCAGTACTTC. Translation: CASTQGLEAIYEQYF.

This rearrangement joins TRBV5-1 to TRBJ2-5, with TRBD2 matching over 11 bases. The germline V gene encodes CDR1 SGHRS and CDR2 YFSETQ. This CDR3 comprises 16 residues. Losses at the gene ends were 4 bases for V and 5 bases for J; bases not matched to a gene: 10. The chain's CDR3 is CASSLPLAGGLETQYF. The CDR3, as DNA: TGCGCCAGCAGCCTCCCCCTAGCGGGAGGTCTGGAGACCCAGTACTTC. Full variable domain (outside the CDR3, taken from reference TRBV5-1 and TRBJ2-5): KAGVTQTPRYLIKTRGQQVTLSCSPISGHRSVSWYQQTPGQGLQFLFEYFSETQRNKGNFPGRFSGRQFSNSRSEMNVSTLELGDSALYLCASSLPLAGGLETQYFGPGTRLLVL.

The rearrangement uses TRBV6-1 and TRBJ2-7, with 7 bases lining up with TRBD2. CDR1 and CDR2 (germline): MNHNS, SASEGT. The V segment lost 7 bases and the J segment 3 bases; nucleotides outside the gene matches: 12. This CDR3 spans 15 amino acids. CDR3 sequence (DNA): TGTGCCAGCACTTTGGGGCCAGCGGGGATCTACGAGCAGTACTTC. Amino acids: CASTLGPAGIYEQYF.

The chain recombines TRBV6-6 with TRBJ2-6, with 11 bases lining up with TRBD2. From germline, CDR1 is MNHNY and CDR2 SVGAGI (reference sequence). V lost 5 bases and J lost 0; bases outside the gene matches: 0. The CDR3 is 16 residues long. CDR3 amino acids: CASSLAGGSGANVLTF. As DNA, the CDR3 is TGTGCCAGCAGTCTAGCGGGGGGCTCTGGGGCCAACGTCCTGACTTTC.

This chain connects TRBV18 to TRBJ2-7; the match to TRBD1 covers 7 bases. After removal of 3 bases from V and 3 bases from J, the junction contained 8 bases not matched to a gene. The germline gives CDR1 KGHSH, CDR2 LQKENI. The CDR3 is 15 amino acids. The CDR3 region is CASSPPDRVLYEQYF. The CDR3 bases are TGTGCCAGCTCACCTCCCGACAGGGTGCTCTACGAGCAGTACTTC.

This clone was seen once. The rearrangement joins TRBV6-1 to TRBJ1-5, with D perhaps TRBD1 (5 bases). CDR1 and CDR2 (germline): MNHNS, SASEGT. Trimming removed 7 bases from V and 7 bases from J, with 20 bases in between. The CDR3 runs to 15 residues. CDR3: CASISNGGVRQPQHF. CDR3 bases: TGTGCCAGCATCTCGAATGGGGGGGTTCGGCAGCCCCAGCATTTT.

For the CDR3, the DNA is TGTGCCAGCAGTGACCCCAAGCGGGAGGGGAGCACAGATACGCAGTATTTT. Its translation: CASSDPKREGSTDTQYF. The rearrangement joins TRBV2 to TRBJ2-3; 10 positions match TRBD2. The length of the CDR3 is 17 residues. Germline V gene lookup returns CDR1 SNHLY and CDR2 FYNNEI. J lost 0 bases, V lost 3 bases, and 6 bases had no gene match.

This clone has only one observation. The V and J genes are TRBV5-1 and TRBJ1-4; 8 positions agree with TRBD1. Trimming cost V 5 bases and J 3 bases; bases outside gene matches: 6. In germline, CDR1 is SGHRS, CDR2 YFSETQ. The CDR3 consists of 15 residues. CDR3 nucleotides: TGCGCCAGCAGGGATCCACAGGGGGCTAATGAAAAACTGTTTTTT. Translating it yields CASRDPQGANEKLFF. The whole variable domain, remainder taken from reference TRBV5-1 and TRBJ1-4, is KAGVTQTPRYLIKTRGQQVTLSCSPISGHRSVSWYQQTPGQGLQFLFEYFSETQRNKGNFPGRFSGRQFSNSRSEMNVSTLELGDSALYLCASRDPQGANEKLFFGSGTQLSVL.

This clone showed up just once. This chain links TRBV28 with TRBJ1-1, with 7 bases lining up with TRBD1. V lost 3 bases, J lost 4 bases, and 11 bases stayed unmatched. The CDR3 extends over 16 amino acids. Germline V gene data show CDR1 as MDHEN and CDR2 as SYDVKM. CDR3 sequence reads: CASSFPFVAGGTEAFF. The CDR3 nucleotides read TGTGCCAGCAGTTTCCCCTTTGTGGCAGGGGGCACTGAAGCTTTCTTT. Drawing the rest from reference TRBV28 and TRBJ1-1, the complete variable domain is DVKVTQSSRYLVKRTGEKVFLECVQDMDHENMFWYRQDPGLGLRLIYFSYDVKMKEKGDIPEGYSVSREKKERFSLILESASTNQTSMYLCASSFPFVAGGTEAFFGQGTRLTVV.

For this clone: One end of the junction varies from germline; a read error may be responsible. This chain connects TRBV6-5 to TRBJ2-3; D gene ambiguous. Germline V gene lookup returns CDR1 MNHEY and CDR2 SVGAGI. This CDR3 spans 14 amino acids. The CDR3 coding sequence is TGTGCCAGCGCTAAGAGAACGTCACCTTTGGTAGTACAGTTT. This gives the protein CASAKRTSPLVVQF.

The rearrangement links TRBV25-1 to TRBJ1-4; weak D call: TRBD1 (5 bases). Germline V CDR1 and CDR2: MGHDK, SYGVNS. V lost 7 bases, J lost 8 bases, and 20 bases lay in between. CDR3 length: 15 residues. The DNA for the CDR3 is TGTGCCAGCACCCGAACAGGAGGGGTCGGGGAAAAACTGTTTTTT. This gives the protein CASTRTGGVGEKLFF.

The CDR3 spells CASSPGSGSRETQYF. CDR3 DNA: TGTGCCAGCTCACCCGGGTCAGGGTCCCGGGAGACCCAGTACTTC. The V and J genes are TRBV18 and TRBJ2-5; D perhaps matches TRBD1 (5 bases). The ends were cut back, 3 bases at V and 5 bases at J, with 16 bases in the middle. This CDR3 region has 15 residues. Germline lookup yields CDR1 KGHSH and CDR2 LQKENI.

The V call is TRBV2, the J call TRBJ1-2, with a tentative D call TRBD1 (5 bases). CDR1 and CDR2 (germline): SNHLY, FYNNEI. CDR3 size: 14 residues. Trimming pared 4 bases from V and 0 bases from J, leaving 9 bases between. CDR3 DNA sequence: TGTGCCAGCAGTGCTGGGGGGACTAACTATGGCTACACCTTC. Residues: CASSAGGTNYGYTF. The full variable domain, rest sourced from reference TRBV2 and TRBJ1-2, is EPEVTQTPSHQVTQMGQEVILRCVPISNHLYFYWYRQILGQKVEFLVSFYNNEISEKSEIFDDQFSVERPDGSNFTLKIRSTKLEDSAMYFCASSAGGTNYGYTFGSGTRLTVV.

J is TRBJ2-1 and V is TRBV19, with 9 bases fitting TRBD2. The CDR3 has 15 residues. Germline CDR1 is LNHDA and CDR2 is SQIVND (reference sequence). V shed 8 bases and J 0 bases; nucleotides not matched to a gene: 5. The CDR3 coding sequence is TGTGCCAGTCAAGCGGGAGGCAGCTCCTACAATGAGCAGTTCTTC. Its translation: CASQAGGSSYNEQFF.